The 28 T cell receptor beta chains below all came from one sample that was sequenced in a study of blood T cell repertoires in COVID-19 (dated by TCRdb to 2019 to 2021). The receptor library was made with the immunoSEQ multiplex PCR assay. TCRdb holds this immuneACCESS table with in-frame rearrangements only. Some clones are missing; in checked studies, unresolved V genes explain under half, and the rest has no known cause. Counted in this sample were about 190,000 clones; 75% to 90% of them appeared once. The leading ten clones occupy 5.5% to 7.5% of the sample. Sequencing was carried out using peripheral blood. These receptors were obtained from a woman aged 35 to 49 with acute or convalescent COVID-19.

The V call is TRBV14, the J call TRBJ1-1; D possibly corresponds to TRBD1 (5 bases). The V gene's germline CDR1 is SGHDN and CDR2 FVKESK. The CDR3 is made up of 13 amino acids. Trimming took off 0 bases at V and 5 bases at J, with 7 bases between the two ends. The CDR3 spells CASSQERGTEAFF. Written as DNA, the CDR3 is TGTGCCAGCAGCCAAGAACGGGGGACTGAAGCTTTCTTT.

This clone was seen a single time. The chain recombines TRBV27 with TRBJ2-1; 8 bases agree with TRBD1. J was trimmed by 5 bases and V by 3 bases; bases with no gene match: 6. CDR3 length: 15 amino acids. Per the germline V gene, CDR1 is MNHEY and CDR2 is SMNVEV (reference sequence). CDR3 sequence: CASSLRSGGHNEQFF. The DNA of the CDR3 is TGTGCCAGCAGTTTGAGGTCAGGGGGCCACAATGAGCAGTTCTTC.

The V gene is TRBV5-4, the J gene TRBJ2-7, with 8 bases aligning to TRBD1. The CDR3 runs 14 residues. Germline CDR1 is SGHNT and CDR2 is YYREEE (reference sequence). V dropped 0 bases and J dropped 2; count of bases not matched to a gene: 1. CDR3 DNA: TGTGCCAGCAGCTTGGGGACAGGGACCTACGAGCAGTACTTC. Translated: CASSLGTGTYEQYF.

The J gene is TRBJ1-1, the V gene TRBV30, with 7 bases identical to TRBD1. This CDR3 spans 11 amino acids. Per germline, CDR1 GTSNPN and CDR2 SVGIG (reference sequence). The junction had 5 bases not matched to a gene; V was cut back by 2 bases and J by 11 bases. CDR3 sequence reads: CAWSTGATAFF. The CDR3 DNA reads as TGTGCCTGGAGTACAGGGGCGACCGCTTTCTTT.

The DNA for the CDR3 is TGTGCCAGCCAGAGCGGGGGGCGCTACAATGAGCAGTTCTTC. Residues: CASQSGGRYNEQFF. The genes are TRBV7-2 and TRBJ2-1; 9 bases map to TRBD2. Trimming took 8 bases from V and 3 from J; bases not matched to a gene: 5. The CDR3 extends over 14 amino acids. Germline V gene lookup returns CDR1 SGHTA and CDR2 FQGNSA.

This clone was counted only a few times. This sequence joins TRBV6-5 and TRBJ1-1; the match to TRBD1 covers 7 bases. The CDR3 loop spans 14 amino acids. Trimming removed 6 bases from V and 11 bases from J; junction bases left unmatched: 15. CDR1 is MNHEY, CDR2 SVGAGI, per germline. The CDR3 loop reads CASSRIQGVLRAFF. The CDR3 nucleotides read TGTGCCAGCAGCCGGATCCAGGGGGTATTGCGGGCTTTCTTT.

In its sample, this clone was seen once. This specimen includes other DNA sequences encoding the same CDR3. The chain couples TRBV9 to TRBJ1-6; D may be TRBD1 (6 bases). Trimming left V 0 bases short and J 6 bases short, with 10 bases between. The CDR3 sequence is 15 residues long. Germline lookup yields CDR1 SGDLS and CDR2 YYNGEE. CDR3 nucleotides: TGTGCCAGCAGCGTAGGGCAAGGGGGTAATTCACCCCTCCACTTT. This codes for CASSVGQGGNSPLHF.

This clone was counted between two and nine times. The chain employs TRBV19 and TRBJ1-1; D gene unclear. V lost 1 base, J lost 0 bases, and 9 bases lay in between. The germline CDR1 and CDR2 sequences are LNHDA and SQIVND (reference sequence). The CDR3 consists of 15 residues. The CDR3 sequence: CASSIGMRMNTEAFF. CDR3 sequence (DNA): TGTGCCAGTAGTATAGGAATGCGAATGAACACTGAAGCTTTCTTT.

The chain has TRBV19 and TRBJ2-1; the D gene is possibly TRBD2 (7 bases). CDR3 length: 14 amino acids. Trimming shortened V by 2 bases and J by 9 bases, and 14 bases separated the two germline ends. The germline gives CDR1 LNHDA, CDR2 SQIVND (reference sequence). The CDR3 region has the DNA TGTGCCAGTAGTATAAGGGGAGGGGGGAGTGAGCAGTTCTTC. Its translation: CASSIRGGGSEQFF.

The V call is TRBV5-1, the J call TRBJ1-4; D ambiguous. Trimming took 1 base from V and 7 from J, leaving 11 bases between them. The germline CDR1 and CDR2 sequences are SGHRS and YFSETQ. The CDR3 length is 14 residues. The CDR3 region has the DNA TGCGCCAGCAGCTTGTCCGAGGGAGGTGAAAAACTGTTTTTT. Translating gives CASSLSEGGEKLFF.

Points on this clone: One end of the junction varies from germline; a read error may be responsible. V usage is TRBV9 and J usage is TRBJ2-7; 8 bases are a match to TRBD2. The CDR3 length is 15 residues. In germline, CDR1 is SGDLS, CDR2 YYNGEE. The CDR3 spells CASSVGGGNSFEQYF. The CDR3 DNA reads TGTGCCAGCAGCGTAGGCGGGGGGAATTCCTTCGAGCAGTACTTC.

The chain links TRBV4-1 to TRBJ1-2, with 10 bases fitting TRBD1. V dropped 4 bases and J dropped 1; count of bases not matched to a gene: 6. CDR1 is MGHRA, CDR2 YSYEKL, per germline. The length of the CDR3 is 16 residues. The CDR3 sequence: CASSLYGTGDNYGYTF. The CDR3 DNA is TGCGCCAGCAGCCTTTACGGGACAGGGGATAACTATGGCTACACCTTC.

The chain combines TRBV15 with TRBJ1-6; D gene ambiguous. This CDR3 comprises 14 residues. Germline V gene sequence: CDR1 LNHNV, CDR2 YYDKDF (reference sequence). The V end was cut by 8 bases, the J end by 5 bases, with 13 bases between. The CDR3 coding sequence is TGTGCCACCGATACCGGGAGGCATAATTCACCCCTCCACTTT. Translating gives CATDTGRHNSPLHF.

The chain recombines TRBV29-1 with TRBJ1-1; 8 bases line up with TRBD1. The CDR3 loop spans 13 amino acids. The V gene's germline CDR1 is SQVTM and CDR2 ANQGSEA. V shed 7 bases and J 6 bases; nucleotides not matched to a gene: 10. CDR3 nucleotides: TGCAGCGCTGACAGGGGTTTTGGCGCTGAAGCTTTCTTT. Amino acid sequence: CSADRGFGAEAFF.

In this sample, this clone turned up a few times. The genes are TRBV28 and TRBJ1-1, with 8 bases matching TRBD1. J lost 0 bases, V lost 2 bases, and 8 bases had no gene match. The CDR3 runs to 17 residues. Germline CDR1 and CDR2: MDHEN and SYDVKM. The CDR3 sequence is CASSLRGQGGVNTEAFF. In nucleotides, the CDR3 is TGTGCCAGCAGTTTACGTGGACAGGGTGGGGTGAACACTGAAGCTTTCTTT.

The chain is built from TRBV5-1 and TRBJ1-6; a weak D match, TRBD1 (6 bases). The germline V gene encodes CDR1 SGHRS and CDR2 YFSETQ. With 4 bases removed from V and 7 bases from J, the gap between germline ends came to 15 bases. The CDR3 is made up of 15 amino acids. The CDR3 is CASSGTGQLNSPLHF. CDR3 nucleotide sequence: TGCGCCAGCAGCGGAACCGGACAGCTAAATTCACCCCTCCACTTT.

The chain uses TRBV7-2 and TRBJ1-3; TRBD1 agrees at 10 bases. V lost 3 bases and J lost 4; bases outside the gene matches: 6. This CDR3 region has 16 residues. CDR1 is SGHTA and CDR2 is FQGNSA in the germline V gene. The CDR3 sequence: CASSLGTGVMGNTIYF. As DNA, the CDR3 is TGTGCCAGCAGCTTGGGGACAGGGGTTATGGGAAACACCATATATTTT.

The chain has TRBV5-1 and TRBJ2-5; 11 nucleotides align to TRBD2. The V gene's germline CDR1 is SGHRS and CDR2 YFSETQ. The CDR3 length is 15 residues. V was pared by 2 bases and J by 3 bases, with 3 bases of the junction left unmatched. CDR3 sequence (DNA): TGCGCCAGCAGCTTTGGGACTAGCGGTAAAGAGACCCAGTACTTC. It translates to CASSFGTSGKETQYF.

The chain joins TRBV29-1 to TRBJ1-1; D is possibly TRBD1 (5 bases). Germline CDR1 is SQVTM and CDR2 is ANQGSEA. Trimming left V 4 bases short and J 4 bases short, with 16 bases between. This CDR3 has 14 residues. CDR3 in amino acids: CSVGQSPSPTEAFF. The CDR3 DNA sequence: TGCAGCGTTGGACAGTCACCCTCCCCCACTGAAGCTTTCTTT.

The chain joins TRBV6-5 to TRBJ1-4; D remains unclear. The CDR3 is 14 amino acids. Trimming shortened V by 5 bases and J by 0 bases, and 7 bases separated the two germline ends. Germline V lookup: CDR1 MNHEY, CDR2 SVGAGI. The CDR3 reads CASSQIATNEKLFF. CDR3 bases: TGTGCCAGCAGTCAGATTGCAACTAATGAAAAACTGTTTTTT.

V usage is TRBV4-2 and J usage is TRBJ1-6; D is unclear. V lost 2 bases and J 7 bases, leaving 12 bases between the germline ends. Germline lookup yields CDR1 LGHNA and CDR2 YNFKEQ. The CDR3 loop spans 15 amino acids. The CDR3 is CASSQRLEGNSPLHF. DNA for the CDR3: TGTGCCAGCAGCCAACGTTTAGAGGGAAATTCACCCCTCCACTTT.

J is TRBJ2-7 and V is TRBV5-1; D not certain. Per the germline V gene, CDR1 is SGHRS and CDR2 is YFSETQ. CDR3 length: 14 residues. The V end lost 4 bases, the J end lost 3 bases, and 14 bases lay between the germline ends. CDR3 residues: CASSEAVAYYEQYF. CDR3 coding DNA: TGCGCCAGCAGCGAGGCTGTGGCTTACTACGAGCAGTACTTC.

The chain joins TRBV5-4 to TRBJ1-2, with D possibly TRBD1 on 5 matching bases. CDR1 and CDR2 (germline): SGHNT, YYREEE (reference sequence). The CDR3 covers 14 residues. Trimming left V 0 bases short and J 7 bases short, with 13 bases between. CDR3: CASSLAGRAAGYTF. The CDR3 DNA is TGTGCCAGCAGCTTGGCGGGCAGGGCGGCTGGCTACACCTTC.

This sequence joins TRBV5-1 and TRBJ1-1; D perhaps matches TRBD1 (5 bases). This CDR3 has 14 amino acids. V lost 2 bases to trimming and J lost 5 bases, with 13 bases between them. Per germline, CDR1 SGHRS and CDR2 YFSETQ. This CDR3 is CASSFGWGETEAFF. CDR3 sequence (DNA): TGCGCCAGCAGCTTCGGATGGGGGGAGACTGAAGCTTTCTTT.

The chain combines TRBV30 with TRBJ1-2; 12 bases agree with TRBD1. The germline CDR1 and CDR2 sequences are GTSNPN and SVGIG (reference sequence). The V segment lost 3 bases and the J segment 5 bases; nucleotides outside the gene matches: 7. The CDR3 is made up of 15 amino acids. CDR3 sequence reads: CAWSVGTGGLYGYTF. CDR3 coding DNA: TGTGCCTGGAGCGTTGGGACAGGGGGCTTGTATGGCTACACCTTC. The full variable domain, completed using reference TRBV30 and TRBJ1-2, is SQTIHQWPATLVQPVGSPLSLECTVEGTSNPNLYWYRQAAGRGLQLLFYSVGIGQISSEVPQNLSASRPQDRQFILSSKKLLLSDSGFYLCAWSVGTGGLYGYTFGSGTRLTVV.

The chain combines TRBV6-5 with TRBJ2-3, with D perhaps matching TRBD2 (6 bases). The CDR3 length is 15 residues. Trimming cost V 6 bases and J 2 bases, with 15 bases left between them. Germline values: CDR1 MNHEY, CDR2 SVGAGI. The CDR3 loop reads CASRPRGSHTDTQYF. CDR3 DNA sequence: TGTGCCAGCAGGCCTCGGGGGAGCCACACAGATACGCAGTATTTT.

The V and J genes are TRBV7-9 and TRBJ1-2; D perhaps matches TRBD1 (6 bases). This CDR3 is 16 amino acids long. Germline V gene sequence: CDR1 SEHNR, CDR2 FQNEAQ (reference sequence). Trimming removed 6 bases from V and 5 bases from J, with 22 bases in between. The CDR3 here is CASSPTRPDRTYGYTF. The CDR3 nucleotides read TGTGCCAGCAGTCCCACCCGACCCGACAGGACTTATGGCTACACCTTC.

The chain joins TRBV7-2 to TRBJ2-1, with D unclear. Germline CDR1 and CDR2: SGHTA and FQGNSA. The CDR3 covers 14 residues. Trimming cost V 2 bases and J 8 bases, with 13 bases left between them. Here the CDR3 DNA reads TGTGCCAGCAGCTTATTTCCCCGGCAGGATGAGCAGTTCTTC. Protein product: CASSLFPRQDEQFF.